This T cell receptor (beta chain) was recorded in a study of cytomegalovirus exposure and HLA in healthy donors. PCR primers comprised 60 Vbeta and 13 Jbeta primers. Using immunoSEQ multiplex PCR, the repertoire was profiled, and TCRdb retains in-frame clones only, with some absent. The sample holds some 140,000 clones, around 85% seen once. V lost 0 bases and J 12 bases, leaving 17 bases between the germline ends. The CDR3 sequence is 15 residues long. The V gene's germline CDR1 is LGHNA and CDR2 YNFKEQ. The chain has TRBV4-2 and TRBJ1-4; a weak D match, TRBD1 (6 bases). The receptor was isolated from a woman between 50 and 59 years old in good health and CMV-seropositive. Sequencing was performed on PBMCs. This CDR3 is CASSQEATREGELFF. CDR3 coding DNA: TGTGCCAGCAGCCAAGAGGCCACAAGGGAGGGGGAACTGTTTTTT.